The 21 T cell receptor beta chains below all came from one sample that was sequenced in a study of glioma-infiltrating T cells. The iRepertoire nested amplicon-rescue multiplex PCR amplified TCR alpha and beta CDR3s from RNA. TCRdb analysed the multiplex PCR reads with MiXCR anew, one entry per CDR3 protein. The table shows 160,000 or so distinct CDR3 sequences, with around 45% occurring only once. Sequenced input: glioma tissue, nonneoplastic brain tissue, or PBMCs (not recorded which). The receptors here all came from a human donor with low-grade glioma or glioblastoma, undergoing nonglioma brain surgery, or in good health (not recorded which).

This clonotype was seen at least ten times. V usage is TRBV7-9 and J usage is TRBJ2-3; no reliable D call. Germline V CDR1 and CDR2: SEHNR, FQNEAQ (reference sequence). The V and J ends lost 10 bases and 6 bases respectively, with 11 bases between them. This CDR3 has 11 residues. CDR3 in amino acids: CATALWDTQYF. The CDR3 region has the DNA TGTGCCACGGCCTTATGGGATACGCAGTATTTT. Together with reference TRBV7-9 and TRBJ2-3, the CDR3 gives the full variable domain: DTGVSQNPRHKITKRGQNVTFRCDPISEHNRLYWYRQTLGQGPEFLTYFQNEAQLEKSRLLSDRFSAERPKGSFSTLEIQRTEQGDSAMYLCATALWDTQYFGPGTRLTVL.

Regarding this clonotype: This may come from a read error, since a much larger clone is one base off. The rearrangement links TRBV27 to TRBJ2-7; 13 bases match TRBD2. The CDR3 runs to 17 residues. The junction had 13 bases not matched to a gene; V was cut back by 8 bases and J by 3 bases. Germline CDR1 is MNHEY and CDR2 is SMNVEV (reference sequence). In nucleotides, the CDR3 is TGTGCCAGCCGCAGACTAGCGGGAGGCAAGTGGAACTACGAGCAGTACTTC. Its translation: CASRRLAGGKWNYEQYF.

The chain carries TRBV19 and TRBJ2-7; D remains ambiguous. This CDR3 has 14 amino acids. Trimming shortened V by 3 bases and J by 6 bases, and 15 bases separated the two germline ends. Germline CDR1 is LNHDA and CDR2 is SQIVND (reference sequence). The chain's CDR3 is CASSIGRQSGEQYF. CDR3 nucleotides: TGTGCCAGTAGTATTGGTAGGCAGTCGGGCGAGCAGTACTTC.

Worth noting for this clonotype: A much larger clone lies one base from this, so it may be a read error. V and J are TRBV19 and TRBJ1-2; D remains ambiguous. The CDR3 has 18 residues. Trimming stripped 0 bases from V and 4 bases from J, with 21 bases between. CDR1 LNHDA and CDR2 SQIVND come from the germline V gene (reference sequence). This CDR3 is CASSIDRRHSPWSYGYTF. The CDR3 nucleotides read TGTGCCAGTAGTATAGATCGTCGGCACTCCCCATGGAGCTATGGCTACACCTTC.

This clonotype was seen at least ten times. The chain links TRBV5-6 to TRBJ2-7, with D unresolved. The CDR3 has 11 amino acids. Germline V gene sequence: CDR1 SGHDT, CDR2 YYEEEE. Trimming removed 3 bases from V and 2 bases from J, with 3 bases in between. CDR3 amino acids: CASSSTYEQYF. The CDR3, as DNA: TGTGCCAGCAGCTCCACCTACGAGCAGTACTTC.

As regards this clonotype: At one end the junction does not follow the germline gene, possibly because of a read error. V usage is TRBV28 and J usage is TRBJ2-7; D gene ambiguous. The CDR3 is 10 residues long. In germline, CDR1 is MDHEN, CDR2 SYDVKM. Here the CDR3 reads CASQHVERYF. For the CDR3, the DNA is TGTGCCTCGCAACACGTAGAGCGGTACTTC.

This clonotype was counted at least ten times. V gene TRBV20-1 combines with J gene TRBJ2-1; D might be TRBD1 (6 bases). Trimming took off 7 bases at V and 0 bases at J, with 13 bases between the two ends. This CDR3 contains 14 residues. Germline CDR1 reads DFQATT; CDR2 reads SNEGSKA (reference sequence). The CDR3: CSVTQGNSYNEQFF. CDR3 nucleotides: TGCAGTGTCACGCAGGGGAACTCCTACAATGAGCAGTTCTTC.

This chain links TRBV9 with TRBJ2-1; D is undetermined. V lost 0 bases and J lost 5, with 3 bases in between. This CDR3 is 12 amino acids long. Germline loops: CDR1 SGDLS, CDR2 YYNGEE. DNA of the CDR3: TGTGCCAGCAGCGTAGTCAACAATGAGCAGTTCTTC. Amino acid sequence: CASSVVNNEQFF.

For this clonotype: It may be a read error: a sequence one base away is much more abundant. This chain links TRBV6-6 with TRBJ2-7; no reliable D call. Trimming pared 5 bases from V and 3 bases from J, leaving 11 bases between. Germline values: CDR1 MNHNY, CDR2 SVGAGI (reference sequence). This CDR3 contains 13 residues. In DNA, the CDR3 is TGTGCCAGCAGTGTCAAAGAGAACTACGAGCAGTACTTC. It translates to CASSVKENYEQYF.

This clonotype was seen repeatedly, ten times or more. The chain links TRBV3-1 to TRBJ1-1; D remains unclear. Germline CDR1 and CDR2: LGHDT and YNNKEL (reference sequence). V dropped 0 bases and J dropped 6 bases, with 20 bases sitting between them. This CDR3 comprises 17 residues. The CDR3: CASSQDRMSIIEAEAFF. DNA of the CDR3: TGTGCCAGCAGCCAAGACCGGATGTCCATAATTGAGGCTGAAGCTTTCTTT.

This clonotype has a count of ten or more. CDR3 loop: CASSYANEQFF. CDR3 bases: TGTGCCAGCAGTTACGCCAATGAGCAGTTCTTC. The gene calls are TRBV6-6 and TRBJ2-1; D is unclear. Germline assignment: CDR1 MNHNY and CDR2 SVGAGI (reference sequence). There are 11 residues in the CDR3. V lost 2 bases and J 6 bases, leaving 2 bases between the germline ends.

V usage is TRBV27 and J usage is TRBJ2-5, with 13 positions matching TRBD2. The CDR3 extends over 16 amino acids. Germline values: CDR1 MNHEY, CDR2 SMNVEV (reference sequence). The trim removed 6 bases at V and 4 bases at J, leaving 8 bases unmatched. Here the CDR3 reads CASRPTSGRAGETQYF. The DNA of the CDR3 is TGTGCCAGCAGGCCAACTAGCGGGAGGGCCGGAGAGACCCAGTACTTC.

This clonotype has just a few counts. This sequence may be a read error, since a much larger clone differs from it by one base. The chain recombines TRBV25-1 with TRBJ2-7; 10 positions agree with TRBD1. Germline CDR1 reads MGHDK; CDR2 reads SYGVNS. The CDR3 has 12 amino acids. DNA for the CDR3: TGTGCAGCAGGGACAGGGGTCTACGAGCAGTACTTC. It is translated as CAAGTGVYEQYF.

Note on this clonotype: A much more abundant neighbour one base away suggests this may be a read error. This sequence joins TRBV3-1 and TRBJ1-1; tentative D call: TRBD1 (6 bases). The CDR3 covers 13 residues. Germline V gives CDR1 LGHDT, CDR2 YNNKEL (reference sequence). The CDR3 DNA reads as TGTGCCAGAAGCCATGGGGGCGGGACTGAAGCTTTCTTT. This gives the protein CARSHGGGTEAFF.

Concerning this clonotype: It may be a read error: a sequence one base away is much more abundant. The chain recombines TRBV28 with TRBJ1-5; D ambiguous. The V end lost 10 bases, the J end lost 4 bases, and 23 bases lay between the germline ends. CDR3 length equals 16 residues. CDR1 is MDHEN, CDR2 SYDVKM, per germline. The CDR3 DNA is TGTGCCACCCTTCCCACCCTGGGCCACTCTAATCAGCCCCAGCATTTT. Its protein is CATLPTLGHSNQPQHF. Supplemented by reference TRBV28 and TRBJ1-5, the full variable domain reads DVKVTQSSRYLVKRTGEKVFLECVQDMDHENMFWYRQDPGLGLRLIYFSYDVKMKEKGDIPEGYSVSREKKERFSLILESASTNQTSMYLCATLPTLGHSNQPQHFGDGTRLSIL.

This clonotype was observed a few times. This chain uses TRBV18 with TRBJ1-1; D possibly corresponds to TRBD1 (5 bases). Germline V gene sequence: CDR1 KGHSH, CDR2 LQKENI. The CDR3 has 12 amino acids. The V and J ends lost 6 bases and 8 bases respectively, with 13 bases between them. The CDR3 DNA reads TGTGCCAGCTCTCCTGAGACAGCAGAAGCTTTCTTT. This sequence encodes CASSPETAEAFF. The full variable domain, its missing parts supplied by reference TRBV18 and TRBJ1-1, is NAGVMQNPRHLVRRRGQEARLRCSPMKGHSHVYWYRQLPEEGLKFMVYLQKENIIDESGMPKERFSAEFPKEGPSILRIQQVVRGDSAAYFCASSPETAEAFFGQGTRLTVV.

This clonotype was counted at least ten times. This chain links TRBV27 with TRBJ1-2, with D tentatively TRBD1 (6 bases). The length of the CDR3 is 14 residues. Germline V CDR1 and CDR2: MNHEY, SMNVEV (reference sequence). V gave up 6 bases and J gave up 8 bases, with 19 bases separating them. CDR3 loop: CASRDSGAQPGYTF. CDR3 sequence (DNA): TGTGCCAGCAGAGACTCAGGGGCCCAACCGGGCTACACCTTC.

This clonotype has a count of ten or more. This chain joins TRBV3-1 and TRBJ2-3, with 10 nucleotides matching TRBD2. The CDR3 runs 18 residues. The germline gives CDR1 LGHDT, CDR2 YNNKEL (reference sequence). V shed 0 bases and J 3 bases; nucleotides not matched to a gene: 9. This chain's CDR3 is CASSQDGLAGVSTDTQYF. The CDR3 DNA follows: TGTGCCAGCAGCCAAGACGGTCTAGCGGGAGTTTCGACAGATACGCAGTATTTT.

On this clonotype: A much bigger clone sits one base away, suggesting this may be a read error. CDR3 sequence reads: CAGSQSDFTQYF. In nucleotides, the CDR3 is TGTGCCGGCAGCCAAAGTGATTTTACGCAGTATTTT. The V gene is TRBV7-9, the J gene TRBJ2-3; no firm D call. The CDR3 runs to 12 residues. Germline V lookup: CDR1 SEHNR, CDR2 FQNEAQ (reference sequence).

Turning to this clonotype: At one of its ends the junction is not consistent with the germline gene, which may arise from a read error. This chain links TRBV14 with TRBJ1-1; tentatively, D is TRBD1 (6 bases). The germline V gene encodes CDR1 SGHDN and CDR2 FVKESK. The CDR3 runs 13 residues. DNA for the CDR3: TGTGCCAGCTCAACAGGGATGAACACTGAAGATTTCTTT. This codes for CASSTGMNTEDFF.

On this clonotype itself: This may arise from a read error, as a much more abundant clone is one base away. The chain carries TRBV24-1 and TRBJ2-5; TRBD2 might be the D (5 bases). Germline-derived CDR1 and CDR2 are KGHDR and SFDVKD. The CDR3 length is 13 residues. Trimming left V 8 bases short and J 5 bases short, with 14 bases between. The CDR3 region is CATTDEGVETQYF. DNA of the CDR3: TGTGCCACCACCGATGAGGGAGTCGAGACCCAGTACTTC.